These T cell receptor beta chains were read from a single sample in a study of blood T cell repertoires in COVID-19. Method: immunoSEQ multiplex PCR; TCRdb's copy keeps in-frame clones and lacks some. The top ten hold around 1.6% of the sample, which has roughly 210,000 clones, about 88% seen once. The sample taken for sequencing was peripheral blood. These receptors were taken from a man aged 65 to 79 with acute or convalescent COVID-19. The CDR3 runs from the conserved cysteine through the conserved F or W. D genes are given only for firm matches. A clone size is listed for some rows: how often the clone was seen (once, few, many), or a class if it is expanded.

v_call,j_call,d_call,clone_size,cdr3_aa,cdr3_nt
TRBV29-1,TRBJ1-1,.,.,CSVGQGITEAFF,TGCAGCGTTGGGCAGGGCATCACTGAAGCTTTCTTT
TRBV4-2,TRBJ1-1,TRBD1,.,CASSQDVRGGEAEAFF,TGTGCCAGCAGCCAAGATGTTCGAGGGGGCGAGGCTGAAGCTTTCTTT
TRBV5-6,TRBJ1-6,.,.,CASRGENNSPLHF,TGTGCCAGCCGGGGGGAAAATAATTCACCCCTCCACTTT
TRBV3-1/TRBV3-2,TRBJ1-6,.,.,CASSHLIGGRNSPLHF,TGTGCCAGCAGCCACTTAATAGGGGGACGAAATTCACCCCTCCACTTT
TRBV10-3,TRBJ1-2,TRBD1,.,CAISGDSQNYGYTF,TGTGCCATCAGTGGGGACAGCCAAAACTATGGCTACACCTTC
TRBV5-1,TRBJ2-1,.,.,CASSLDPAGHSYNEQFF,TGCGCCAGCAGCTTGGACCCAGCGGGACACTCCTACAATGAGCAGTTCTTC
TRBV7-9,TRBJ1-4,.,.,CASRTGFGNEKLFF,TGTGCCAGCAGAACAGGGTTCGGCAACGAAAAACTGTTTTTT
TRBV28,TRBJ1-3,TRBD1,.,CASSLWRQGRVSGNTIYF,TGTGCCAGCAGTTTATGGAGACAGGGTAGGGTATCTGGAAACACCATATATTTT
TRBV15,TRBJ2-5,TRBD2,.,CATSSGLAATLTGGVGRETQYF,TGTGCCACCAGCAGCGGACTAGCGGCTACACTTACCGGGGGAGTGGGTCGAGAGACCCAGTACTTC
TRBV5-1,TRBJ2-3,.,.,CASSLLGAPDTQYF,TGCGCCAGCAGCCTATTGGGAGCCCCAGATACGCAGTATTTT
TRBV6-5,TRBJ2-7,TRBD2,.,CASKLAGTYEQYF,TGTGCCAGCAAACTAGCGGGAACCTACGAGCAGTACTTC
TRBV30,TRBJ1-6,TRBD1,once,CAWQDRDSPLHF,TGTGCCTGGCAGGACAGGGACTCACCCCTCCACTTT